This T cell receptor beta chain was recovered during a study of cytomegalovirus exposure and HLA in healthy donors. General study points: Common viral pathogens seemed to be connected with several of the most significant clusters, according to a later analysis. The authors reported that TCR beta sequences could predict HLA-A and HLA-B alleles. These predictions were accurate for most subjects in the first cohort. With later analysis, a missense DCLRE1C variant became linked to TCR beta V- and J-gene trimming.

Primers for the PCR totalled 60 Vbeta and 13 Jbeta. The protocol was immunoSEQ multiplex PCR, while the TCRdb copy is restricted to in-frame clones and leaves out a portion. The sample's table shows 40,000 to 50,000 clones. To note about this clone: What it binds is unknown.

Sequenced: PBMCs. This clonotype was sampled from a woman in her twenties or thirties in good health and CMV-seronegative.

CDR3 residues: CASSLASSYEQYF. CDR3 nucleotide sequence: TGTGCCAGCAGCTTGGCCAGCTCCTACGAGCAGTACTTC. The chain carries TRBV5-6 and TRBJ2-7; D not certain. The V gene lost 0 bases and the J gene lost 0 bases, with 4 bases spanning the gap. From germline, CDR1 is SGHDT and CDR2 YYEEEE. The CDR3 spans 13 residues.